This record concerns one TCR beta chain sequence. The germline V gene encodes CDR1 DFQATT and CDR2 SNEGSKA (reference sequence). The CDR3 totals 15 residues. V trimming: 3 bases; J trimming: 1 base; junction bases outside the gene matches: 5. The sample is drawn from a study of blood T cell repertoires in COVID-19. In the study overall: There were acute and convalescent COVID-19 samples, and they came from the United States, Italy and Spain.

Authors' analysis steps: Amplified reference gene primers provided the basis for estimating nucleated cell counts. Sequenced by immunoSEQ multiplex PCR; TCRdb stores in-frame clones only, minus some. That table gives V, J and clone size, and the DNA gave D and trimming. The sample contains some 96,000 clones, roughly 88% of which appear only once. The rearrangement links TRBV20-1 to TRBJ2-1; 8 bases map to TRBD1. Input material: peripheral blood. The source of this sequence is a human donor in a cohort sampled during active COVID-19. The CDR3 sequence is CSASQGAGSYNEQFF. Written as DNA, the CDR3 is TGCAGTGCTAGTCAGGGGGCAGGGTCCTACAATGAGCAGTTCTTC.